These T cell receptor beta chains were read from a single sample in a study of cytomegalovirus exposure and HLA in healthy donors. Method: immunoSEQ multiplex PCR; TCRdb's copy keeps in-frame clones and lacks some. The sample holds over 150,000 clones; roughly 80% are singletons and the top ten take approximately 13%. The sequenced sample was PBMCs. The receptor source for this set is a woman in her forties or fifties in good health and CMV-seropositive. The CDR3 runs from the conserved cysteine through the conserved F or W. The D gene is left open where the match is weak.

>TRBV9|.|TRBJ2-2
TGTGCCAGCAGCGTAGGAGGACACTACACCGGGGAGCTGTTTTTT
CASSVGGHYTGELFF
>TRBV10-2|TRBD1|TRBJ2-7
TGCGCCAGCCGGACACCGGGACAGGGTTACGAGCAGTACTTC
CASRTPGQGYEQYF
>TRBV5-1|.|TRBJ2-2
TGCACCAGCAGCTTGGAACCCGGGAACACCGGGGAGCTGTTTTTT
CTSSLEPGNTGELFF
>TRBV28|TRBD1|TRBJ2-3
TGTGCCAGCAGTTTTTCTGAACAGGGGGAAGATACGCAGTATTTT
CASSFSEQGEDTQYF
>TRBV7-9|.|TRBJ2-7
TGTGCCAGCAGCTTTGGGAGCTCCTACGAGCAGTACTTC
CASSFGSSYEQYF
>TRBV12-5|TRBD1|TRBJ1-2
TGTGCTAGTGGTTTGGTAAGGGGGCCGGAGATCATCTATGGCTACACCTTC
CASGLVRGPEIIYGYTF
>TRBV6-6|.|TRBJ1-5
TGTGCCAGCAGTTACGCCCTAGATCAGCCCCAGCATTTT
CASSYALDQPQHF
>TRBV12-5|.|TRBJ1-2
TGTGCTAGTGGTTCCCAGTTGGGGGCGGATGGCTACACCTTC
CASGSQLGADGYTF
>TRBV7-2|TRBD1|TRBJ2-7
TGTGCCAGCAGCTCGAGGACAGGGGGCGAGCAGTACTTC
CASSSRTGGEQYF
>TRBV10-1|.|TRBJ1-3
TGCGCCAGCTGCAGGGCAACTGGAAACACCATATATTTT
CASCRATGNTIYF
>TRBV6-1|.|TRBJ2-3
TGTGCCAGCAGTGACCCTCATGGGAGAGATACGCAGTATTTT
CASSDPHGRDTQYF
>TRBV6-1|.|TRBJ2-3
TGTGCCAGCAGTGCCCTATCAGATACGCAGTATTTT
CASSALSDTQYF
>TRBV7-2|.|TRBJ1-1
TGTGCCAGCGGGGGCAGCCTGAACACTGAAGCTTTCTTT
CASGGSLNTEAFF